The 20 T cell receptor beta chains below come from one sample, sequenced in a study of T cell repertoires in cytomegalovirus infection. Each CDR3 protein gets one entry after TCRdb re-called the reads with MiXCR. In the table there are fewer than 550,000 distinct CDR3 sequences, roughly 30% of which are singletons. The sequencing input was PBMCs. These receptors came from a human donor in good health (CMV status not recorded). Some clones in this sample may be carry-over from other donors' samples.

This clonotype occurred once. This rearrangement joins TRBV5-4 to TRBJ2-4; the D is unclear. The germline V and J ends were trimmed by 2 bases and 2 bases, with 5 bases remaining between them. The CDR3 length is 13 residues. Germline CDR1 and CDR2: SGHNT and YYREEE (reference sequence). The CDR3: CASSFRSKNIQYF. For the CDR3, the DNA is TGTGCCAGCAGCTTCCGATCCAAAAACATTCAGTACTTC. The whole variable domain, remainder taken from reference TRBV5-4 and TRBJ2-4, is ETGVTQSPTHLIKTRGQQVTLRCSSQSGHNTVSWYQQALGQGPQFIFQYYREEENGRGNFPPRFSGLQFPNYSSELNVNALELDDSALYLCASSFRSKNIQYFGAGTRLSVL.

There are many counts of this clonotype. This chain connects TRBV7-2 to TRBJ2-2; D unresolved. CDR1 SGHTA and CDR2 FQGNSA come from the germline V gene. Trimming removed 0 bases from V and 3 bases from J, with 2 bases in between. The CDR3 consists of 13 residues. CDR3 sequence reads: CASSLADTGELFF. In nucleotides, the CDR3 is TGTGCCAGCAGCTTAGCAGACACCGGGGAGCTGTTTTTT.

This clonotype came up once. The chain recombines TRBV6-5 with TRBJ2-3, with 8 bases aligning to TRBD2. Germline V gives CDR1 MNHEY, CDR2 SVGAGI. The J segment lost 1 base and the V segment lost 6 bases, leaving 6 bases of the junction unmatched. The length of the CDR3 is 15 residues. The CDR3 here is CASRNGGGGTDTQYF. The CDR3 DNA is TGTGCCAGCAGGAACGGGGGGGGGGGCACAGATACGCAGTATTTT.

As concerns this clonotype: An end of the junction does not agree with germline; a read error may underlie this. The chain recombines TRBV7-2 with TRBJ2-2; 7 nucleotides line up with TRBD1. Germline V gene sequence: CDR1 SGHTA, CDR2 FQGNSA. The CDR3 is 14 residues long. CDR3 amino acids: CASTVRGYTGDLFF. The CDR3 DNA sequence: TGTGCCAGCACCGTCAGGGGGTACACCGGGGATCTGTTTTTT. Supplemented by reference TRBV7-2 and TRBJ2-2, the full variable domain reads GAGVSQSPSNKVTEKGKDVELRCDPISGHTALYWYRQSLGQGLEFLIYFQGNSAPDKSGLPSDRFSAERTGGSVSTLTIQRTQQEDSAVYLCASTVRGYTGDLFFGEGSRLTVL.

The chain recombines TRBV7-2 with TRBJ1-2; D uncertain. The V gene lost 2 bases and the J gene lost 2 bases, with 9 bases spanning the gap. The CDR3 loop spans 14 amino acids. Germline CDR1 and CDR2: SGHTA and FQGNSA. The CDR3 is CASSLIPGNYGYTF. In nucleotides, the CDR3 is TGTGCCAGCAGCTTAATCCCCGGGAACTATGGCTACACCTTC.

This clonotype was counted many times. The chain combines TRBV7-2 with TRBJ1-6, with 8 nucleotides matching TRBD1. Germline V gene sequence: CDR1 SGHTA, CDR2 FQGNSA. The CDR3 consists of 14 residues. J gave up 13 bases and V 5 bases, and 10 bases lay outside the gene matches. The CDR3 sequence: CASSPYLTGDPLHF. The CDR3 DNA reads as TGTGCCAGCAGCCCCTACCTGACAGGGGACCCCCTCCACTTT.

The chain joins TRBV19 to TRBJ1-5; D possibly corresponds to TRBD1 (5 bases). The CDR3 extends over 17 amino acids. V was shortened by 3 bases and J by 1 base, with 16 bases between the two germline ends. Germline CDR1 is LNHDA and CDR2 is SQIVND (reference sequence). DNA of the CDR3: TGTGCCAGTAGTATCGGACCGGGTAGGGGAAGCAATCAGCCCCAGCATTTT. Residues: CASSIGPGRGSNQPQHF.

This clonotype was detected only a few times. The chain uses TRBV7-2 and TRBJ2-7; D is possibly TRBD1 (6 bases). Germline CDR1 SGHTA, CDR2 FQGNSA. V shed 0 bases and J shed 3 bases, with 12 bases lying between them. The CDR3 spans 15 residues. The CDR3 DNA sequence: TGTGCCAGCAGCTTAGCCAAGGGGGTGGGCTACGAGCAGTACTTC. Its protein product is CASSLAKGVGYEQYF.

This clonotype appeared a few times. The V and J genes are TRBV29-1 and TRBJ1-1; perhaps TRBD1 as D (5 bases). Trimming removed 6 bases from V and 0 bases from J, with 11 bases in between. The CDR3 extends over 13 amino acids. The V gene's germline CDR1 is SQVTM and CDR2 ANQGSEA. The CDR3 loop reads CSVETAMNTEAFF. The CDR3 region has the DNA TGCAGCGTGGAGACAGCTATGAACACTGAAGCTTTCTTT.

The chain is built from TRBV5-1 and TRBJ2-1, with D unclear. The V gene's germline CDR1 is SGHRS and CDR2 YFSETQ. The germline V and J ends were trimmed by 4 bases and 3 bases, with 11 bases remaining between them. The CDR3 runs 14 residues. CDR3 DNA: TGCGCCAGCAGCCCGGAACAGTACTACAATGAGCAGTTCTTC. Its translation: CASSPEQYYNEQFF.

About this clonotype itself: A read error may account for a junction end that differs from germline. V usage is TRBV5-3 and J usage is TRBJ2-2; D ambiguous. TRBV5-3 is noted as an ORF with a role that remains uncertain. CDR3 length equals 12 residues. The CDR3 bases are TGTGCCAGCAGCTTTTCCGGCGGGGAGCTGTTTTTT. Translated, it gives CASSFSGGELFF.

V usage is TRBV19 and J usage is TRBJ1-6, with D perhaps TRBD1 (5 bases). CDR1 is LNHDA and CDR2 is SQIVND in the germline V gene (reference sequence). There are 13 residues in the CDR3. V dropped 7 bases and J dropped 10 bases, with 14 bases sitting between them. CDR3 in amino acids: CASTPSGASPLHF. The CDR3, as DNA: TGTGCCAGTACCCCATCCGGGGCCTCACCCCTCCACTTT.

This clonotype has a handful of counts. CDR3 bases: TGTGCCAGCAGTTATCCTGATGAGGTAATGAACACTGAAGCTTTCTTT. This translates into CASSYPDEVMNTEAFF. The chain carries TRBV6-2 or TRBV6-3 and TRBJ1-1, with D uncertain. The CDR3 runs to 16 residues. Germline loops: CDR1 MNHEY, CDR2 SVGEGT. Trimming left V 3 bases short and J 0 bases short, with 14 bases between.

This rearrangement joins TRBV6-6 to TRBJ2-1; possibly TRBD2 for D (5 bases). This CDR3 has 15 amino acids. The V gene lost 2 bases and the J gene lost 10 bases, with 18 bases spanning the gap. The germline V gene encodes CDR1 MNHNY and CDR2 SVGAGI (reference sequence). The CDR3 sequence is CASSYRSREHGEQFF. The DNA for the CDR3 is TGTGCCAGCAGTTACCGGTCCCGGGAACACGGCGAGCAGTTCTTC.

The chain uses TRBV7-8 and TRBJ2-2, with 7 bases matching TRBD1. The CDR3 totals 15 residues. In germline, CDR1 is SGHVS, CDR2 FQNEAQ. J gave up 5 bases and V 10 bases, and 13 bases lay outside the gene matches. In DNA form, the CDR3 reads TGTGCCACCTTAAGGGACAGATTTTTTACCGGGGAGCTGTTTTTT. Its translation is CATLRDRFFTGELFF.

Points on this clonotype: At one end, the junction sequence differs from germline, possibly due to a read error. The chain carries TRBV7-2 and TRBJ1-5, with D perhaps TRBD1 (6 bases). The CDR3 totals 15 residues. Germline-derived CDR1 and CDR2 are SGHTA and FQGNSA. DNA for the CDR3: TGTTCCAGCAGACGGGGGGCAGGGGGCAATCAGCCCCAGCATTTT. It codes for CSSRRGAGGNQPQHF.

At least ten counts were recorded for this clonotype. The chain joins TRBV28 to TRBJ2-1, with D hard to call. The CDR3 loop spans 17 amino acids. Between the trimmed V and J ends, which lost 5 bases and 3 bases, there was a span of 20 bases. CDR1 and CDR2 (germline): MDHEN, SYDVKM. Here the CDR3 DNA reads TGTGCCAGCAGTGCGGATGCCCGAGCCTTCCTCTACAATGAGCAGTTCTTC. Translating gives CASSADARAFLYNEQFF.

This chain joins TRBV12-3 or TRBV12-4 and TRBJ1-5, with D unclear. The CDR3 sequence is 14 residues long. V lost 3 bases and J 4 bases, leaving 10 bases between the germline ends. The CDR3: CASSFRKNNQPQHF. The CDR3 nucleotides are TGTGCCAGCAGTTTTCGGAAAAATAATCAGCCCCAGCATTTT.

This clonotype was picked up many times. V and J are TRBV7-2 and TRBJ1-6; TRBD1 aligns across 9 bases. V lost 5 bases and J lost 6; bases outside the gene matches: 5. Germline CDR1 reads SGHTA; CDR2 reads FQGNSA. This CDR3 comprises 15 residues. This chain's CDR3 is CASSPRQGGNSPLHF. The CDR3 DNA reads as TGTGCCAGCAGCCCCCGACAGGGGGGTAATTCACCCCTCCACTTT. Combining the CDR3 with reference TRBV7-2 and TRBJ1-6 gives the whole variable domain GAGVSQSPSNKVTEKGKDVELRCDPISGHTALYWYRQSLGQGLEFLIYFQGNSAPDKSGLPSDRFSAERTGGSVSTLTIQRTQQEDSAVYLCASSPRQGGNSPLHFGNGTRLTVT.

The chain has TRBV6-2 or TRBV6-3 and TRBJ2-2; no clear D gene. The CDR3 has 12 amino acids. Looked up from germline, CDR1 is MNHEY and CDR2 is SVGEGT. V was clipped by 4 bases and J by 6 bases, with 6 bases between them. The DNA of the CDR3 is TGTGCCAGCAGTTTACGGCCCGGGGAGCTGTTTTTT. Protein: CASSLRPGELFF.